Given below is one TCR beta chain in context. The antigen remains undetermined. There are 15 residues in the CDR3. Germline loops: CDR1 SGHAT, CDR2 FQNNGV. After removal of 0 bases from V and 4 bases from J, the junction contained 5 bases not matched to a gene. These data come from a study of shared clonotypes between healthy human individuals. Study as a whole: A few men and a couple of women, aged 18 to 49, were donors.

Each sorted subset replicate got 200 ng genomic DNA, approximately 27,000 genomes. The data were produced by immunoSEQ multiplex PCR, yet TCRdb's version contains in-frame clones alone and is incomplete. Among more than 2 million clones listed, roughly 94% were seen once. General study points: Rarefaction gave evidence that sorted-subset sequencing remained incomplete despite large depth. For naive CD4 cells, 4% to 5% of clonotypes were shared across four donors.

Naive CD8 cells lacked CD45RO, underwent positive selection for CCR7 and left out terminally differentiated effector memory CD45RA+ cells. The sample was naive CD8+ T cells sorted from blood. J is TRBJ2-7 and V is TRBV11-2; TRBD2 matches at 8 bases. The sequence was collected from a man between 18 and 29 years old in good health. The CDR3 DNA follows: TGTGCCAGCAGCTTAGAACTAGCGGCCTTATACGAGCAGTACTTC. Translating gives CASSLELAALYEQYF.